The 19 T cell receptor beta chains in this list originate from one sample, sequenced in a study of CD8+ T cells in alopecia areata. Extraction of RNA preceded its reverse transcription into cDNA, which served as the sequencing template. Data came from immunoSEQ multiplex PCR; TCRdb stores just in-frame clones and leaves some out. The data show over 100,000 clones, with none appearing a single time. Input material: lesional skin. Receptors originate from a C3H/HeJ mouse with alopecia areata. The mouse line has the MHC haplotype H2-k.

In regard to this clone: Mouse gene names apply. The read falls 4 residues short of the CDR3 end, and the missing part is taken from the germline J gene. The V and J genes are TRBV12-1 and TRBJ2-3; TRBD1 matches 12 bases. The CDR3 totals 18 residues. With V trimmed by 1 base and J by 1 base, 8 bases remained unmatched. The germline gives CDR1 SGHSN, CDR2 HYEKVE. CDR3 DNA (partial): TGTGCCAGCTCTCTTTCTTGGGACAGGGGGCGCGGTGCAGAA. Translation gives CASSLSWDRGRGAE. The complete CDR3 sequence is CASSLSWDRGRGAETLYF.

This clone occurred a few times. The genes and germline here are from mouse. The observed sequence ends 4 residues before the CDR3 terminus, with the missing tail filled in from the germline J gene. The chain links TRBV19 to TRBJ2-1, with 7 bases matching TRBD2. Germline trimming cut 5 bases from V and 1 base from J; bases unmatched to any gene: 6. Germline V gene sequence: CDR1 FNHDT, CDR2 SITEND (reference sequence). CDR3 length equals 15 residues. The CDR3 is CASRSLLGNYAEQFF. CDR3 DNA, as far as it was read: TGTGCCAGCAGATCCCTACTGGGGAACTATGCT.

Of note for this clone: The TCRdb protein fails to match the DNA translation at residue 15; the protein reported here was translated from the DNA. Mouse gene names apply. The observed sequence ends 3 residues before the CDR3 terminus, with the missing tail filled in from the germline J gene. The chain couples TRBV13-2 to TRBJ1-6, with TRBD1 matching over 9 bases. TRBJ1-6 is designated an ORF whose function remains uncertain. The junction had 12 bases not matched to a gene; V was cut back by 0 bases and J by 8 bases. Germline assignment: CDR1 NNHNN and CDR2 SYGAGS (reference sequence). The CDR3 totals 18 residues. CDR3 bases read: TGTGCCAGCGGTGATGCAAGCGGGACAGGGATGGAGGATTCGCCC. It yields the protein CASGDASGTGMEDSP. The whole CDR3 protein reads CASGDASGTGMEDSPLYF.

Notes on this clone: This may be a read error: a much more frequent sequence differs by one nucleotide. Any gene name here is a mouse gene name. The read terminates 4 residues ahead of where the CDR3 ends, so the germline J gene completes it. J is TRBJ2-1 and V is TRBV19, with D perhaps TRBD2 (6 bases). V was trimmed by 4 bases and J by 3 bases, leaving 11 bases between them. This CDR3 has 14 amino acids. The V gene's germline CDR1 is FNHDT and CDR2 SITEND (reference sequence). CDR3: CASSAGTLYAEQFF. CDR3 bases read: TGTGCCAGCAGTGCAGGGACTCTCTATGCT.

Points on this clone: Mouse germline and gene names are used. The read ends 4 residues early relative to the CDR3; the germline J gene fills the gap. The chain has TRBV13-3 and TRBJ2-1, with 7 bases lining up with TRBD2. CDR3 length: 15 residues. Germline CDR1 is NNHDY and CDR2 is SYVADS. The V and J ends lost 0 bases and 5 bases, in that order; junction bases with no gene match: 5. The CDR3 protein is CASSDAWGKDAEQFF. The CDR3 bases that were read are TGTGCCAGCAGTGATGCCTGGGGGAAGGATGCT.

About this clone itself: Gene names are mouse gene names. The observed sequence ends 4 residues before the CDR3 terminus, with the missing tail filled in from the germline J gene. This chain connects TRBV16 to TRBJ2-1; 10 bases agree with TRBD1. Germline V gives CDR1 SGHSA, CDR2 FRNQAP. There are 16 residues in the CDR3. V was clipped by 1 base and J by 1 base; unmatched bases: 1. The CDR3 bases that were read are TGTGCAAGCAGCTTAGTGGGACAGGGGAACTATGCT. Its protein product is CASSLVGQGNYA. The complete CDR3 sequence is CASSLVGQGNYAEQFF.

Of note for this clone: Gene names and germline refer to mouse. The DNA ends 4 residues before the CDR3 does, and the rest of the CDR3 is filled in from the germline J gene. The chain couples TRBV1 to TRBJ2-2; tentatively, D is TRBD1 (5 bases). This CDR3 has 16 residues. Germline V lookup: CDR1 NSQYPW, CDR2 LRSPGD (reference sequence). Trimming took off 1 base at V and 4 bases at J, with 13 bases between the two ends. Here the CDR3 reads CTCSAVPREGTGQLYF. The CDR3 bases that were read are TGCACCTGCAGTGCAGTTCCCAGGGAGGGCACCGGG.

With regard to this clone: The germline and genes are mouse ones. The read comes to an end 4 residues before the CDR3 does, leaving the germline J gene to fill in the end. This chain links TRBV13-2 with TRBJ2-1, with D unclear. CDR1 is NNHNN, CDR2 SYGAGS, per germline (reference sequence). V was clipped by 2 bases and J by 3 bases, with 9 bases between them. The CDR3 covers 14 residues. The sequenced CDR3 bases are TGTGCCAGCGGTGAAACAGTCTTCTATGCT. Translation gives CASGETVFYA. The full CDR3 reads CASGETVFYAEQFF.

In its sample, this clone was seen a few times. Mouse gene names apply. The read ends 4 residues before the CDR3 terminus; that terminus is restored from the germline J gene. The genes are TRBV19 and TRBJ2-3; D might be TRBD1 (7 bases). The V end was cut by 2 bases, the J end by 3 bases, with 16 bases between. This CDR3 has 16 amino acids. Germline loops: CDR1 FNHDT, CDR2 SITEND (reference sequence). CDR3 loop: CASSMKGGKMAETLYF. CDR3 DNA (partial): TGTGCCAGCAGTATGAAAGGGGGCAAGATGGCAGAA. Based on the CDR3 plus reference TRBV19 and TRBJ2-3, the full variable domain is GGIITQTPKFLIGQEGQKLTLKCQQNFNHDTMYWYRQDSGKGLRLIYYSITENDLQKGDLSEGYDASREKKSSFSLTVTSAQKNEMAVFLCASSMKGGKMAETLYFGSGTRLTVL.

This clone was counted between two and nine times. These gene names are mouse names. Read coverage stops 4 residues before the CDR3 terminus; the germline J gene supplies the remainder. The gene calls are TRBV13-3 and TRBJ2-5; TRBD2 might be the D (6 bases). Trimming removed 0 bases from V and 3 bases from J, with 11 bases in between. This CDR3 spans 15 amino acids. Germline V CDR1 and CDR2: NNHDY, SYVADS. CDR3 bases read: TGTGCCAGCAGTGATGCTGGGACTTTTCAAGAC. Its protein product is CASSDAGTFQD. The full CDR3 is CASSDAGTFQDTQYF.

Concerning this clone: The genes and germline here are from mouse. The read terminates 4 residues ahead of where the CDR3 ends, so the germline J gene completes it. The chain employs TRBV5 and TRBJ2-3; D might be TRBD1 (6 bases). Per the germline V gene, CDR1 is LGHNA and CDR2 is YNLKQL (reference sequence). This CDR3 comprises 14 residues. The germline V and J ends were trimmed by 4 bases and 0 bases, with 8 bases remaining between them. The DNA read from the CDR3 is TGTGCCAGCAGCCGGGACAATAGTGCAGAA. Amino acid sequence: CASSRDNSAE. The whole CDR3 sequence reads CASSRDNSAETLYF.

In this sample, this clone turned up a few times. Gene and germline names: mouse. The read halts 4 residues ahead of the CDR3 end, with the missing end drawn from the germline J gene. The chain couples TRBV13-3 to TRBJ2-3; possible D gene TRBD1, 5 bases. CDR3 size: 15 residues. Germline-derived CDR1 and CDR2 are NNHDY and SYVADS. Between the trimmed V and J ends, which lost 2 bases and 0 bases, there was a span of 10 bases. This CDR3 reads CASSEAQGSAETLYF. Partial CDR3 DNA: TGTGCCAGCAGTGAGGCCCAGGGAAGTGCAGAA.

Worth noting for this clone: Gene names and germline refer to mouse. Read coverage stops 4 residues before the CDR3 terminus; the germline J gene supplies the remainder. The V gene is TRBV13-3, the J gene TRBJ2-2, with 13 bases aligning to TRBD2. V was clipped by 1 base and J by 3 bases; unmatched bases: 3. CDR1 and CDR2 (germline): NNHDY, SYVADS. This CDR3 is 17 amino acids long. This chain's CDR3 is CASSDRDWGGYTGQLYF. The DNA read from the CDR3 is TGTGCCAGCAGTGATCGGGACTGGGGGGGATACACCGGG.

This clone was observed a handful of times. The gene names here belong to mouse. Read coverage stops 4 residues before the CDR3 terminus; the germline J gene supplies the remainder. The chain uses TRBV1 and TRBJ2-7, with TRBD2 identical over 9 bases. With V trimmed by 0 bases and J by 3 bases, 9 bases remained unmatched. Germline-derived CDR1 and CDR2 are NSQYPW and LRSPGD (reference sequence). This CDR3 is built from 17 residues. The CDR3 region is CTCSAEIVPGLGYEQYF. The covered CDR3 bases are TGCACCTGCAGTGCAGAGATCGTCCCGGGACTGGGCTAT.

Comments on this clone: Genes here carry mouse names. The sequenced CDR3 bases are TGTGCCAGCAGTTCGGGACTGGGAAACTATGCT. Translation: CASSSGLGNYA. The entire CDR3 protein reads CASSSGLGNYAEQFF. The chain joins TRBV19 to TRBJ2-1; the match to TRBD2 covers 9 bases. The read ends 4 residues shy of where the CDR3 ends; the end is completed using the germline J gene. Germline CDR1 reads FNHDT; CDR2 reads SITEND (reference sequence). The junction had 3 bases not matched to a gene; V was cut back by 4 bases and J by 1 base. The CDR3 contains 15 residues.

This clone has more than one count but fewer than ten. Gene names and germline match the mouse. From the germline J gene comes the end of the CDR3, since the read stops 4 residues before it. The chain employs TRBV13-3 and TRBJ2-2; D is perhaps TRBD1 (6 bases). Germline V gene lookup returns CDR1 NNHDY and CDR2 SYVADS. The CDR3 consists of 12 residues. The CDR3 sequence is CASRLTGGQLYF. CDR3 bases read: TGTGCCAGCAGACTTACAGGGGGG.

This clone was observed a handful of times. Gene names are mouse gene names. CDR3 in amino acids: CASSPLGGSYEQYF. The CDR3 bases that were read are TGTGCTAGCAGTCCCCTGGGGGGCTCCTAT. This chain links TRBV17 with TRBJ2-7; 8 positions agree with TRBD2. The CDR3 is cut off 4 residues early in the read; its end comes from the germline J gene. Germline CDR1 MNHDT, CDR2 YYDKIL. There are 14 residues in the CDR3. V was clipped by 5 bases and J by 0 bases; unmatched bases: 3.

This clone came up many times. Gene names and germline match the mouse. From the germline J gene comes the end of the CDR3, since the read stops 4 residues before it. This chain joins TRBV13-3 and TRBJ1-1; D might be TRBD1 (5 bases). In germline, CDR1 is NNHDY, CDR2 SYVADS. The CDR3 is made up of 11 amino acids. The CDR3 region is CASSPGGEVFF. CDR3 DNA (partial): TGTGCCAGCAGTCCTGGGGGA.

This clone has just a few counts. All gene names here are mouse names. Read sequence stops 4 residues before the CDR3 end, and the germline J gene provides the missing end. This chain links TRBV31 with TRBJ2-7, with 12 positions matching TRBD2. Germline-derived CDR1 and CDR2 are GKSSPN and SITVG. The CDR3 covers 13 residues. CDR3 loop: CAWSRLGGHEQYF. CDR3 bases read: TGTGCCTGGAGTAGACTGGGGGGGCAT. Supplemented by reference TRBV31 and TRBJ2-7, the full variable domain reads AQTIHQWPVAEIKAVGSPLSLGCTIKGKSSPNLYWYWQATGGTLQQLFYSITVGQVESVVQLNLSASRPKDDQFILSTEKLLLSHSGFYLCAWSRLGGHEQYFGPGTRLTVL.